This TCR beta chain was captured in a study of shared clonotypes between healthy human individuals. The germline V gene encodes CDR1 SGHAT and CDR2 FQNNGV. This CDR3 has 16 amino acids. V was cut by 5 bases and J by 6 bases, with 20 bases left in between. Profiling relied on immunoSEQ multiplex PCR, and the TCRdb table lists in-frame clones only, not all of them. This sample has more than 400,000 clones; almost 97% occur once, and the top ten carry less than 0.06%. Input material: naive CD4+ T cells sorted from blood. Subset: CD45RA+ positively selected. The chain combines TRBV11-2 with TRBJ2-1; D possibly corresponds to TRBD2 (6 bases). The TCR was taken from a woman aged 25 to 39 in good health. CDR3 residues: CASSLPGLPSTNEQFF. CDR3 in DNA: TGTGCCAGCAGCCTACCGGGACTCCCCTCCACCAATGAGCAGTTCTTC.